The 18 T cell receptor beta chains given below trace back to one sample, sequenced in a study of T cell repertoires in cytomegalovirus infection. TCRdb analysed the reads with MiXCR anew, one entry per CDR3 protein. Among roughly 280,000 distinct CDR3 sequences listed, around 15% were seen once. Sequenced sample: PBMCs. These receptor sequences come from a human donor in good health (CMV status not recorded). Some clones in this sample may be carry-over from other donors' samples.

V usage is TRBV27 and J usage is TRBJ1-2, with D perhaps matching TRBD1 (5 bases). The V gene's germline CDR1 is MNHEY and CDR2 SMNVEV (reference sequence). The CDR3 has 14 amino acids. The ends were cut back, 7 bases at V and 8 bases at J, with 20 bases in the middle. The CDR3 loop reads CASTPFQGSRGYTF. The CDR3, as DNA: TGTGCCAGCACCCCTTTCCAGGGTTCTAGGGGCTACACCTTC.

The V gene is TRBV15, the J gene TRBJ2-1; no clear D. CDR1 and CDR2 (germline): LNHNV, YYDKDF (reference sequence). The CDR3 covers 16 residues. Trimming removed 1 base from V and 0 bases from J, with 10 bases in between. The CDR3 loop reads CATSRAVGSSYNEQFF. The CDR3 DNA reads as TGTGCCACCAGCAGAGCTGTGGGTAGCTCCTACAATGAGCAGTTCTTC. Together with reference TRBV15 and TRBJ2-1, the CDR3 gives the full variable domain: DAMVIQNPRYQVTQFGKPVTLSCSQTLNHNVMYWYQQKSSQAPKLLFHYYDKDFNNEADTPDNFQSRRPNTSFCFLDIRSPGLGDTAMYLCATSRAVGSSYNEQFFGPGTRLTVL.

The V call is TRBV20-1, the J call TRBJ2-7, with 9 bases fitting TRBD1. CDR1 and CDR2 (germline): DFQATT, SNEGSKA (reference sequence). This CDR3 is 13 amino acids long. V trimming: 7 bases; J trimming: 5 bases; junction bases outside the gene matches: 9. The CDR3 coding sequence is TGCAGTGGTCGCACAGGGGGCCTGGACGAGCAGTACTTC. It yields the protein CSGRTGGLDEQYF.

In its sample, this clonotype was seen many times. In DNA form, the CDR3 reads TGTGCCAGCAGTTCGCCCGGGGCTACCCGCTACGAGCAGTACTTC. Translating it yields CASSSPGATRYEQYF. The rearrangement joins TRBV28 to TRBJ2-7; D may match TRBD1 or TRBD2 (5 bases each). V lost 4 bases and J 3 bases, leaving 16 bases between the germline ends. In germline, CDR1 is MDHEN, CDR2 SYDVKM. The CDR3 has 15 residues. The variable domain in full, completed from reference TRBV28 and TRBJ2-7, reads DVKVTQSSRYLVKRTGEKVFLECVQDMDHENMFWYRQDPGLGLRLIYFSYDVKMKEKGDIPEGYSVSREKKERFSLILESASTNQTSMYLCASSSPGATRYEQYFGPGTRLTVT.

The CDR3 DNA sequence: TGTGCCAGCAGCCAACCCGGAGAAAACACCATATATTTT. It translates to CASSQPGENTIYF. The chain links TRBV4-2 to TRBJ1-3; D unclear. Germline V gene data show CDR1 as LGHNA and CDR2 as YNFKEQ. This CDR3 region has 13 residues. V lost 2 bases, J lost 6 bases, and 8 bases lay in between.

The chain carries TRBV20-1 and TRBJ1-5; TRBD1 matches at 10 bases. This CDR3 has 16 residues. Germline values: CDR1 DFQATT, CDR2 SNEGSKA (reference sequence). With V trimmed by 4 bases and J by 3 bases, 9 bases remained unmatched. The CDR3 DNA reads TGCAGTGCTACTCCCGGGACAGGGGTCCACAATCAGCCCCAGCATTTT. Its translation: CSATPGTGVHNQPQHF.

This clonotype was detected ten times or more. J is TRBJ2-2 and V is TRBV7-2, with 7 nucleotides matching TRBD2. With V trimmed by 1 base and J by 6 bases, 2 bases remained unmatched. Germline loops: CDR1 SGHTA, CDR2 FQGNSA. The CDR3 length is 14 residues. The CDR3 DNA sequence: TGTGCCAGCAGCTTAGGGACTAGTGCCGGGGAGCTGTTTTTT. Amino acids: CASSLGTSAGELFF.

The chain has TRBV5-6 and TRBJ1-2; D remains unclear. This CDR3 is built from 13 residues. V lost 2 bases and J lost 9, with 14 bases in between. Germline CDR1 and CDR2: SGHDT and YYEEEE. The CDR3 sequence is CASSFPGDVRYTF. The CDR3 nucleotides read TGTGCCAGCAGCTTTCCAGGAGATGTGCGCTACACCTTC.

This clonotype was seen a handful of times. The V gene is TRBV20-1, the J gene TRBJ2-7; 8 nucleotides agree with TRBD1. V was pared by 4 bases and J by 3 bases, with 8 bases of the junction left unmatched. Germline loops: CDR1 DFQATT, CDR2 SNEGSKA (reference sequence). The CDR3 runs to 14 residues. The CDR3 loop is CSANRQGSLYEQYF. CDR3 DNA: TGCAGTGCTAACCGACAGGGGTCTCTCTACGAGCAGTACTTC.

In its sample, this clonotype was seen many times. The chain links TRBV28 to TRBJ1-2, with 7 bases lining up with TRBD1. Germline V gene lookup returns CDR1 MDHEN and CDR2 SYDVKM. V lost 3 bases and J lost 4; bases outside the gene matches: 5. The CDR3 has 14 residues. The CDR3 DNA reads TGTGCCAGCAGTTTGGGGACAGATCTCTATGGCTACACCTTC. This sequence encodes CASSLGTDLYGYTF.

The rearrangement joins TRBV28 to TRBJ1-1, with a possible D match to TRBD1 (5 bases). Germline CDR1 is MDHEN and CDR2 is SYDVKM. V was clipped by 5 bases and J by 1 base, with 11 bases between them. The CDR3 sequence is 14 residues long. The CDR3 protein is CASSVGGWNTEAFF. CDR3 nucleotide sequence: TGTGCCAGCAGTGTGGGGGGGTGGAACACTGAAGCTTTCTTT.

This clonotype was seen only a few times. This sequence joins TRBV5-1 and TRBJ1-4, with D unresolved. The germline V gene has CDR1 SGHRS and CDR2 YFSETQ. This CDR3 region has 14 residues. Trimming stripped 1 base from V and 8 bases from J, with 12 bases between. CDR3 in amino acids: CASSLRPGSEKLFF. The CDR3 DNA follows: TGCGCCAGCAGCTTGAGGCCTGGGAGCGAAAAACTGTTTTTT.

This clonotype appeared a single time. Given a much more abundant clone one base away, this may be a read error. The V gene is TRBV10-3, the J gene TRBJ2-7, with D possibly being TRBD1 (6 bases). The CDR3 is made up of 12 amino acids. The germline CDR1 and CDR2 sequences are ENHRY and SYGVKD. V was pared by 7 bases and J by 7 bases, with 14 bases between. The CDR3 spells CAITNRAREQYF. The CDR3 region has the DNA TGTGCCATCACAAACAGGGCGCGGGAGCAGTACTTC.

CDR3 protein: CASSYGTGGRGTEAFF. The CDR3 nucleotides are TGTGCCAGCAGTTACGGGACAGGGGGCCGTGGCACTGAAGCTTTCTTT. The chain couples TRBV6-5 to TRBJ1-1; 12 bases line up with TRBD1. This CDR3 contains 16 residues. Trimming cost V 2 bases and J 4 bases; bases outside gene matches: 5. Germline V CDR1 and CDR2: MNHEY, SVGAGI.

This chain links TRBV4-3 with TRBJ2-1, with D uncertain. Trimming left V 4 bases short and J 0 bases short, with 10 bases between. Germline CDR1 LGHNA, CDR2 YSLEER. The CDR3 has 15 residues. CDR3 in amino acids: CASSRVLSSYNEQFF. CDR3 nucleotides: TGCGCCAGCAGCCGCGTCCTAAGCTCCTACAATGAGCAGTTCTTC.

This clonotype turned up a few times. The V call is TRBV18, the J call TRBJ2-1; D might be TRBD1 or TRBD2, each matching 5 bases. V lost 3 bases and J 7 bases, leaving 13 bases between the germline ends. The CDR3 consists of 14 residues. Germline assignment: CDR1 KGHSH and CDR2 LQKENI. The CDR3 nucleotides read TGTGCCAGCTCACCGCCTTCAGGGACGAATGAGCAGTTCTTC. Protein product: CASSPPSGTNEQFF.

This clonotype was seen more than once but under ten times. The rearrangement links TRBV4-1 to TRBJ2-1; D remains unclear. The germline V and J ends were trimmed by 0 bases and 6 bases, with 6 bases remaining between them. The CDR3 is made up of 13 amino acids. Germline values: CDR1 MGHRA, CDR2 YSYEKL. CDR3 coding DNA: TGCGCCAGCAGCCAAGATTTCCCCAATGAGCAGTTCTTC. As protein: CASSQDFPNEQFF.

There are many counts of this clonotype. This chain connects TRBV25-1 to TRBJ1-2, with D perhaps TRBD1 (5 bases). Deletions cut 3 bases from V and 8 bases from J, with 13 bases between. From germline, CDR1 is MGHDK and CDR2 SYGVNS. CDR3 size: 13 residues. The CDR3 coding sequence is TGTGCCAGCAGTGACCCGGCAGGGTACGGCTACACCTTC. Encoded protein: CASSDPAGYGYTF.